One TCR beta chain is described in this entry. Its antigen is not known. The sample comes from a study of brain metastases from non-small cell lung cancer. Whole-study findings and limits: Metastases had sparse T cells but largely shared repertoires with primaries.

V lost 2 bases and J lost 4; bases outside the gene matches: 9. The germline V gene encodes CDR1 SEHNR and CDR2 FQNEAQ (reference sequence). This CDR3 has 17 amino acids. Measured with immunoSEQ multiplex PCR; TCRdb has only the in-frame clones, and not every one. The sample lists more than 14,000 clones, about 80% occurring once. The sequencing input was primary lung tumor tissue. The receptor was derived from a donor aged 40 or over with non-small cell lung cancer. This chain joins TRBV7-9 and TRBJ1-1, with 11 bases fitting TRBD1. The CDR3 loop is CASSLRDRGTRSTEAFF. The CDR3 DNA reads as TGTGCCAGCAGCTTACGGGACAGGGGGACCCGAAGCACTGAAGCTTTCTTT.